Below, 22 T cell receptor beta chains from the same sample are listed, as sequenced in a study of blood T cell repertoires in COVID-19. Sequencing used immunoSEQ multiplex PCR; TCRdb keeps in-frame clones, though not all of them. The sample records 150,000 to 200,000 clones, more than 90% being singletons. Sequencing was done on a sample of peripheral blood. The receptors stem from a man aged 55 to 69 with active or convalescent COVID-19.

The chain is built from TRBV5-5 and TRBJ2-3; D is possibly TRBD2 (7 bases). The CDR3 loop spans 18 amino acids. CDR1 SGHKS and CDR2 YYEKEE come from the germline V gene (reference sequence). V was pared by 0 bases and J by 1 base, with 18 bases between. CDR3 loop: CASSLGQRGGGGTDTQYF. The DNA for the CDR3 is TGTGCCAGCAGCTTGGGTCAGCGCGGCGGGGGCGGCACAGATACGCAGTATTTT.

The chain carries TRBV5-6 and TRBJ2-5, with 10 bases that match TRBD1. The CDR3 covers 13 residues. The V gene's germline CDR1 is SGHDT and CDR2 YYEEEE. V was clipped by 3 bases and J by 5 bases; unmatched bases: 1. The CDR3, as DNA: TGTGCCAGCAGCTGGGGACAGGGGGAGACCCAGTACTTC. This gives the protein CASSWGQGETQYF. Filled out from reference TRBV5-6 and TRBJ2-5, the complete variable domain reads DAGVTQSPTHLIKTRGQQVTLRCSPKSGHDTVSWYQQALGQGPQFIFQYYEEEERQRGNFPDRFSGHQFPNYSSELNVNALLLGDSALYLCASSWGQGETQYFGPGTRLLVL.

This sequence joins TRBV3-1 (or the pseudogene TRBV3-2) and TRBJ2-1, with 8 positions matching TRBD1. Per the germline V gene, CDR1 is LGHDT and CDR2 is YNNKEL (reference sequence). The trim removed 6 bases at V and 4 bases at J, leaving 8 bases unmatched. CDR3 length equals 15 residues. CDR3 in DNA: TGTGCCAGCAGTCCCGGGACAGGCAATTACAATGAGCAGTTCTTC. This gives the protein CASSPGTGNYNEQFF.

This chain joins TRBV30 and TRBJ2-2; 8 nucleotides agree with TRBD1. CDR3 size: 16 residues. V shed 1 base, J shed 6 bases, and the junction held 10 bases outside the gene matches. In germline, CDR1 is GTSNPN, CDR2 SVGIG (reference sequence). The CDR3 bases are TGTGCCTGGAGTGGTTACAGGGGGAGTACAGCCGGGGAGCTGTTTTTT. It is translated as CAWSGYRGSTAGELFF.

Here the CDR3 reads CASSLARGRSFYEQYF. Written as DNA, the CDR3 is TGCGCCAGCAGCTTGGCTCGCGGGAGATCTTTCTACGAGCAGTACTTC. V and J are TRBV5-1 and TRBJ2-7; TRBD2 matches 7 bases. Germline trimming cut 0 bases from V and 3 bases from J; bases unmatched to any gene: 9. The CDR3 extends over 16 amino acids. Germline lookup yields CDR1 SGHRS and CDR2 YFSETQ.

This clone was seen just once. The chain couples TRBV9 to TRBJ1-1; D unclear. This CDR3 spans 14 amino acids. The ends were cut back, 0 bases at V and 2 bases at J, with 8 bases in the middle. Germline values: CDR1 SGDLS, CDR2 YYNGEE. CDR3 nucleotide sequence: TGTGCCAGCAGCGTAGCTTCTAGTAACACTGAAGCTTTCTTT. Protein: CASSVASSNTEAFF.

The rearrangement links TRBV21-1 to TRBJ1-5; the DNA was not compared with TRBD1, the D call given in the table. TRBV21-1 is termed a pseudogene. This CDR3 has 17 amino acids. In DNA form, the CDR3 reads TGTGCCAGCAGTTCGGTCAGGGGCGGGCGTGGCAATCAGCCCCAGCATTTT. This translates into CASSSVRGGRGNQPQHF.

The chain employs TRBV2 and TRBJ1-6; 7 nucleotides match TRBD1. Per germline, CDR1 SNHLY and CDR2 FYNNEI. This CDR3 contains 17 residues. Losses at the gene ends were 5 bases for V and 0 bases for J; bases not matched to a gene: 7. The CDR3 DNA sequence: TGTGCCAGCAGTCGACAGGGAGGAGGCTCCTATAATTCACCCCTCCACTTT. It translates to CASSRQGGGSYNSPLHF.

The gene calls are TRBV7-9 and TRBJ2-7, with 11 bases aligning to TRBD2. CDR1 and CDR2 from the germline V gene are SEHNR and FQNEAQ (reference sequence). The V gene end was trimmed by 2 bases and the J gene end by 9 bases; junction bases not matched to a gene: 9. The CDR3 totals 15 residues. The CDR3 bases are TGTGCCAGCAGCTTACTCGGGACTAGCGGCGTCGGGCAGTACTTC. Amino acids: CASSLLGTSGVGQYF.

The gene calls are TRBV10-3 and TRBJ1-2; D unclear. This CDR3 is built from 11 residues. V was cut by 8 bases and J by 4 bases, with 8 bases left in between. Germline assignment: CDR1 ENHRY and CDR2 SYGVKD. In nucleotides, the CDR3 is TGTGCCATCGAGGGTGGCTATGGCTACACCTTC. Translation: CAIEGGYGYTF.

CDR3 sequence: CASSLSGTGPYGYTF. The CDR3 coding sequence is TGTGCCAGCAGTTTATCCGGGACAGGACCCTATGGCTACACCTTC. This chain uses TRBV28 with TRBJ1-2; TRBD1 agrees at 8 bases. Germline-derived CDR1 and CDR2 are MDHEN and SYDVKM. The CDR3 runs to 15 residues. The trim removed 1 base at V and 4 bases at J, leaving 5 bases unmatched.

The gene calls are TRBV19 and TRBJ2-5; TRBD1 matches at 7 bases. Unmatched junction bases numbered 12, after V lost 6 bases and J lost 5 bases. This CDR3 is 15 amino acids long. Germline values: CDR1 LNHDA, CDR2 SQIVND (reference sequence). CDR3 in amino acids: CASSWTGLESETQYF. As DNA, the CDR3 is TGTGCCAGTAGCTGGACAGGTCTCGAGTCGGAGACCCAGTACTTC.

This chain joins TRBV5-1 and TRBJ1-6; TRBD1 might be the D (6 bases). Germline V CDR1 and CDR2: SGHRS, YFSETQ. V was trimmed by 4 bases and J by 9 bases, leaving 17 bases between them. The length of the CDR3 is 15 residues. In nucleotides, the CDR3 is TGCGCCAGCAGCACCCGACAGGCCCAGGGTTCACCCCTCCACTTT. Its translation is CASSTRQAQGSPLHF. The variable domain in full, completed from reference TRBV5-1 and TRBJ1-6, reads KAGVTQTPRYLIKTRGQQVTLSCSPISGHRSVSWYQQTPGQGLQFLFEYFSETQRNKGNFPGRFSGRQFSNSRSEMNVSTLELGDSALYLCASSTRQAQGSPLHFGNGTRLTVT.

This clone has more than one count but fewer than ten. The rearrangement joins TRBV7-9 to TRBJ2-7, with 9 bases matching TRBD1. The V segment lost 2 bases and the J segment 6 bases; nucleotides outside the gene matches: 2. The CDR3 length is 13 residues. Looked up from germline, CDR1 is SEHNR and CDR2 is FQNEAQ (reference sequence). CDR3 sequence (DNA): TGTGCCAGCAGCTTAACAGGGGGCTCCGAGCAGTACTTC. Protein sequence: CASSLTGGSEQYF.

The rearrangement links TRBV6-2 or TRBV6-3 to TRBJ1-6; 11 positions match TRBD1. Germline V CDR1 and CDR2: MNHEY, SVGEGT. V lost 2 bases, J lost 0 bases, and 9 bases stayed unmatched. This CDR3 spans 20 amino acids. CDR3 region: CASSYPGQGARSSYNSPLHF. The CDR3 nucleotides read TGTGCCAGCAGTTACCCCGGACAGGGGGCGCGGAGCTCCTATAATTCACCCCTCCACTTT.

The chain recombines TRBV7-9 with TRBJ1-5; 7 bases are shared with TRBD1. The CDR3 runs to 16 residues. After removal of 7 bases from V and 0 bases from J, the junction contained 9 bases not matched to a gene. CDR1 is SEHNR and CDR2 is FQNEAQ in the germline V gene (reference sequence). The CDR3 loop is CASTADRTDSNQPQHF. The CDR3 DNA reads as TGTGCCAGCACCGCGGACAGGACCGATAGCAATCAGCCCCAGCATTTT.

The genes are TRBV10-3 and TRBJ1-1, with TRBD1 matching 7 bases. Per germline, CDR1 ENHRY and CDR2 SYGVKD. This CDR3 has 13 amino acids. The V and J ends lost 6 bases and 3 bases, in that order; junction bases with no gene match: 4. The CDR3 sequence: CAIRTGWDTEAFF. The DNA for the CDR3 is TGTGCCATCAGGACAGGGTGGGACACTGAAGCTTTCTTT.

This clone was recorded only once. V gene TRBV3-1 (or the pseudogene TRBV3-2) combines with J gene TRBJ2-1, with 7 bases lining up with TRBD1. Germline V gene sequence: CDR1 LGHDT, CDR2 YNNKEL (reference sequence). V was clipped by 0 bases and J by 6 bases; unmatched bases: 5. The CDR3 totals 15 residues. The DNA of the CDR3 is TGTGCCAGCAGCCAAGACGCGACAGGGAGCAATGAGCAGTTCTTC. Amino acid sequence: CASSQDATGSNEQFF.

The chain has TRBV12-1 and TRBJ1-4; the table's D call TRBD1 went unverified against the DNA. TRBV12-1 has pseudogene status. The CDR3 runs 22 residues. The CDR3 DNA follows: TGTGCCAGCAGCTTTTTAAAACGGGACACTCCTTACCGGGGACCCCATAATGAAAAACTGTTTTTT. Protein sequence: CASSFLKRDTPYRGPHNEKLFF.

The V and J genes are TRBV11-3 and TRBJ1-3; weak D call: TRBD1 (6 bases). Trimming removed 3 bases at V and 4 bases at J, with 10 bases between. Germline CDR1 is SGHNT and CDR2 is YENEEA. The length of the CDR3 is 14 residues. CDR3 sequence: CASSFGGPGNTIYF. CDR3 in DNA: TGTGCCAGCAGCTTCGGGGGGCCAGGAAACACCATATATTTT.

The V gene is TRBV7-9, the J gene TRBJ2-1; TRBD2 agrees at 10 bases. The trim removed 9 bases at V and 2 bases at J, leaving 4 bases unmatched. The CDR3 totals 14 residues. Germline assignment: CDR1 SEHNR and CDR2 FQNEAQ (reference sequence). The CDR3 reads CASLSGRAYNEQFF. The DNA for the CDR3 is TGTGCCAGTTTAAGCGGGAGGGCCTACAATGAGCAGTTCTTC. Filled out from reference TRBV7-9 and TRBJ2-1, the complete variable domain reads DTGVSQNPRHKITKRGQNVTFRCDPISEHNRLYWYRQTLGQGPEFLTYFQNEAQLEKSRLLSDRFSAERPKGSFSTLEIQRTEQGDSAMYLCASLSGRAYNEQFFGPGTRLTVL.

The chain employs TRBV29-1 and TRBJ1-2; TRBD1 is a possible D gene (6 bases). This CDR3 has 15 residues. Trimming left V 6 bases short and J 4 bases short, with 21 bases between. Germline CDR1 SQVTM, CDR2 ANQGSEA. CDR3 region: CSVNTWTADSYGYTF. For the CDR3, the DNA is TGCAGCGTCAACACCTGGACAGCTGATTCCTATGGCTACACCTTC. Full variable domain (remainder filled in from reference TRBV29-1 and TRBJ1-2): SAVISQKPSRDICQRGTSLTIQCQVDSQVTMMFWYRQQPGQSLTLIATANQGSEATYESGFVIDKFPISRPNLTFSTLTVSNMSPEDSSIYLCSVNTWTADSYGYTFGSGTRLTVV.